One and the same sample provided the 3 T cell receptor beta chains below, sequenced in a study of T-cell reconstitution after alpha-beta-depleted transplantation in children (dated by TCRdb to about 2016). Read against the paper, the sample's treatment or condition label means: allogeneic hematopoietic cell transplantation with graft depleted of TCRalphabeta T cells and CD19 B cells. The method was PCR. The listed sequencing device is Illumina HiSeq 2500. TCR libraries were prepared with molecular barcoding, using unique molecular identifiers to normalize TCRbeta repertoire quantification. TCRdb handled the public reads itself, with Q25 trimming in fastp and clone calling in MiXCR, and kept productive beta chains. Rows are unified per CDR3 protein, each entry keeping the most common DNA and genes. Here the sample has 500,000 to 600,000 distinct CDR3 sequences; roughly 27% occur a single time. Of the sample, just over 35% is held by the ten largest clones.

The sequencing used PBMCs, collected before TCRalphabeta/CD19-depleted stem cell transplant. The receptors derive from a boy younger than two with Wiskott-Aldrich syndrome, due to receive a stem cell transplant.

This clonotype has only a few counts. The rearrangement uses TRBV5-1 and TRBJ2-1, with D unresolved. V lost 4 bases and J lost 0, with 14 bases in between. Germline V gives CDR1 SGHRS, CDR2 YFSETQ. This CDR3 region has 16 residues. As DNA, the CDR3 is TGCGCCAGCAGCCCAAGGGTAGGTAGCTCCTACAATGAGCAGTTCTTC. Protein: CASSPRVGSSYNEQFF.

The rearrangement joins TRBV18 to TRBJ1-1; 8 bases match TRBD1. Germline-derived CDR1 and CDR2 are KGHSH and LQKENI. With 2 bases clipped from V and 3 bases from J, the junction kept 5 bases outside the gene matches. The length of the CDR3 is 15 residues. CDR3 sequence: CASSPETGVHTEAFF. Here the CDR3 DNA reads TGTGCCAGCTCACCAGAGACAGGGGTACACACTGAAGCTTTCTTT.

V and J are TRBV28 and TRBJ2-7; weak D call: TRBD2 (7 bases). The CDR3 runs 16 residues. The germline gives CDR1 MDHEN, CDR2 SYDVKM. Trimming removed 5 bases at V and 1 base at J, with 18 bases between. CDR3 coding DNA: TGTGCCAGCAGTAGAAAAGCGGGACACCTTTCCTACGAGCAGTACTTC. Translated, it gives CASSRKAGHLSYEQYF.